This T cell receptor beta chain originates from a study of OX40 agonist ivuxolimab in advanced cancers. Overall study results and limits: Average numbers of expanded clones were greater in CD8+ T cells than in CD4+.

The CDR3 has 13 amino acids. Germline V lookup: CDR1 SNHLY, CDR2 FYNNEI. Trimming left V 9 bases short and J 3 bases short, with 15 bases between. The table came from immunoSEQ multiplex PCR; TCRdb's copy has only in-frame clones and leaves some out. Among roughly 59,000 clones listed, around 82% were seen once. In regard to this clone: Its antigen is undetermined.

The J gene is TRBJ2-7, the V gene TRBV2, with D perhaps assigned TRBD1 or TRBD2 (5 bases each). The TCR sequence derives from an adult with an advanced solid tumor such as melanoma, head and neck, liver or kidney cancer. The input for sequencing was CD4+ or CD8+ T cells sorted from blood, taken in a trial of the OX40 agonist ivuxolimab. This CDR3 is CASTRQGVYEQYF. The DNA of the CDR3 is TGTGCCAGTACTAGGCAGGGTGTCTACGAGCAGTACTTC.